The rows below give T cell receptor beta chains drawn from one sample of a study of T cells in Graves' hyperthyroidism and ophthalmopathy. TCRdb ran MiXCR on the multiplex PCR reads and lists one entry per CDR3 protein. The sample consists of fewer than 650,000 distinct CDR3 sequences, roughly 14% of them appearing once. Specimen: blood. The receptors come from a woman between 35 and 50 years old with Graves' ophthalmopathy. Both conserved end residues are part of each CDR3. A D gene is named only where the DNA matches it firmly.

v_gene: TRBV12-3/TRBV12-4
j_gene: TRBJ1-5
d_gene: NA
CDR3aa: CASSSLEARQPQHF

v_gene: TRBV5-6
j_gene: TRBJ1-1
d_gene: TRBD1
CDR3aa: CASSPTGISEAFF

v_gene: TRBV29-1
j_gene: TRBJ1-1
d_gene: NA
CDR3aa: CSVVGRDTEAFF

v_gene: TRBV27
j_gene: TRBJ2-7
d_gene: TRBD1
CDR3aa: CASGRTGGVDEQYF

v_gene: TRBV19
j_gene: TRBJ1-5
d_gene: NA
CDR3aa: CASSTRRGNQPQHF

v_gene: TRBV20-1
j_gene: TRBJ2-2
d_gene: NA
CDR3aa: CSARVGFANTGELFF

v_gene: TRBV7-9
j_gene: TRBJ1-2
d_gene: NA
CDR3aa: CASSLARGFYGYIF

v_gene: TRBV15
j_gene: TRBJ2-5
d_gene: TRBD2
CDR3aa: CATSRDLAGVETQYF

v_gene: TRBV28
j_gene: TRBJ1-2
d_gene: NA
CDR3aa: CASKSSTGTTSGYTF

v_gene: TRBV6-4
j_gene: TRBJ1-2
d_gene: NA
CDR3aa: CASSDSTGTSYGYTF

v_gene: TRBV7-8
j_gene: TRBJ2-5
d_gene: TRBD2
CDR3aa: CASSPRREGRETQYF

v_gene: TRBV4-1
j_gene: TRBJ2-7
d_gene: NA
CDR3aa: CASSQEAANYEQYF

v_gene: TRBV6-2/TRBV6-3
j_gene: TRBJ2-6
d_gene: NA
CDR3aa: CASSTERASVANVLTF

v_gene: TRBV12-3/TRBV12-4
j_gene: TRBJ1-1
d_gene: NA
CDR3aa: CASSVSWSPEAFF

v_gene: TRBV6-2/TRBV6-3
j_gene: TRBJ1-1
d_gene: NA
CDR3aa: CAGQGIGTEAFF

v_gene: TRBV24-1
j_gene: TRBJ2-7
d_gene: NA
CDR3aa: CATSDPGTSYEQYF

v_gene: TRBV13
j_gene: TRBJ2-2
d_gene: TRBD1
CDR3aa: CASKKAGTGFTGELFF

v_gene: TRBV6-2/TRBV6-3
j_gene: TRBJ2-6
d_gene: NA
CDR3aa: CASSYETRPRSGANVLTF

v_gene: TRBV5-1
j_gene: TRBJ2-1
d_gene: NA
CDR3aa: CASSLSQSNEQFF

v_gene: TRBV28
j_gene: TRBJ2-7
d_gene: NA
CDR3aa: CASSEDSWYF

v_gene: TRBV6-1
j_gene: TRBJ2-5
d_gene: TRBD2
CDR3aa: CASSPALAEATQYF

v_gene: TRBV27
j_gene: TRBJ1-5
d_gene: NA
CDR3aa: CASSLKGGRAQPQHF

v_gene: TRBV27
j_gene: TRBJ2-7
d_gene: NA
CDR3aa: CATKAGVGRYEQYF

v_gene: TRBV11-1
j_gene: TRBJ1-1
d_gene: NA
CDR3aa: CARNDLKRAGYGTEAFF

v_gene: TRBV4-1
j_gene: TRBJ2-7
d_gene: NA
CDR3aa: CASSQVDGVYEQYF

v_gene: TRBV28
j_gene: TRBJ1-2
d_gene: TRBD1
CDR3aa: CASRDRGLRYTF

v_gene: TRBV10-3
j_gene: TRBJ2-3
d_gene: NA
CDR3aa: CAIGLGGFTDTQYF

v_gene: TRBV10-3
j_gene: TRBJ2-7
d_gene: TRBD1
CDR3aa: CAISEYLRQGRSYEQYF

v_gene: TRBV7-8
j_gene: TRBJ2-7
d_gene: NA
CDR3aa: CASSLTYSRSYEQYF

v_gene: TRBV20-1
j_gene: TRBJ1-5
d_gene: TRBD1
CDR3aa: CSASSGGTLWNQPQHF

v_gene: TRBV7-8
j_gene: TRBJ1-2
d_gene: TRBD1
CDR3aa: CASSPTDRASYGYTF

v_gene: TRBV25-1
j_gene: TRBJ2-1
d_gene: NA
CDR3aa: CASSESWLYEQFF

v_gene: TRBV28
j_gene: TRBJ2-7
d_gene: NA
CDR3aa: CASSLSPYAYEQYF

v_gene: TRBV18
j_gene: TRBJ2-5
d_gene: NA
CDR3aa: CASSQRNGLQETQYF

v_gene: TRBV20-1
j_gene: TRBJ2-7
d_gene: TRBD1
CDR3aa: CSARGQGISEQYF

v_gene: TRBV4-1
j_gene: TRBJ1-5
d_gene: NA
CDR3aa: CASSQDEGQDQPQHF

v_gene: TRBV20-1
j_gene: TRBJ1-2
d_gene: NA
CDR3aa: CSAPEGGYGYTF

v_gene: TRBV18
j_gene: TRBJ2-7
d_gene: NA
CDR3aa: CASSPLRSGSSSYEQYF

v_gene: TRBV19
j_gene: TRBJ1-5
d_gene: NA
CDR3aa: CASRTLEGSNQPQHF

v_gene: TRBV29-1
j_gene: TRBJ2-2
d_gene: NA
CDR3aa: CSVSPPNTGELFF